This passage covers 15 T cell receptor beta chains from one sample sequenced in a study of cytomegalovirus exposure and HLA in healthy donors. This PCR relied on a set of 60 Vbeta primers and 13 Jbeta primers. Generated by immunoSEQ multiplex PCR, the TCRdb table keeps only in-frame clones and is missing some. The table includes around 54,000 clones, 82% detected once. Sequencing used PBMCs. These receptors originate from a young woman in good health and CMV-seronegative.

V and J are TRBV28 and TRBJ2-3; 9 bases agree with TRBD1. The CDR3 is made up of 13 amino acids. Looked up from germline, CDR1 is MDHEN and CDR2 is SYDVKM. The trim removed 6 bases at V and 4 bases at J, leaving 2 bases unmatched. CDR3 in amino acids: CASSRQGADTQYF. As DNA, the CDR3 is TGTGCCAGCAGCAGACAGGGGGCAGATACGCAGTATTTT. Complete variable domain (other parts from reference TRBV28 and TRBJ2-3): DVKVTQSSRYLVKRTGEKVFLECVQDMDHENMFWYRQDPGLGLRLIYFSYDVKMKEKGDIPEGYSVSREKKERFSLILESASTNQTSMYLCASSRQGADTQYFGPGTRLTVL.

The V and J genes are TRBV7-9 and TRBJ2-1, with TRBD2 matching over 7 bases. Germline V lookup: CDR1 SEHNR, CDR2 FQNEAQ (reference sequence). With V trimmed by 4 bases and J by 7 bases, 19 bases remained unmatched. The CDR3 sequence is 18 residues long. CDR3 loop: CASSSWGLAAKAGNEQFF. CDR3 DNA: TGTGCCAGCAGCTCGTGGGGTCTAGCGGCCAAGGCCGGGAATGAGCAGTTCTTC.

V is TRBV5-4 and J is TRBJ2-3; 8 bases match TRBD1. V shed 4 bases, J shed 6 bases, and the junction held 4 bases outside the gene matches. Per the germline V gene, CDR1 is SGHNT and CDR2 is YYREEE (reference sequence). The CDR3 has 13 residues. CDR3 protein: CASSQTGGDTQYF. CDR3 DNA: TGTGCCAGCAGCCAAACAGGGGGGGATACGCAGTATTTT.

The V call is TRBV19, the J call TRBJ1-2; D may be TRBD1 (6 bases). The V gene's germline CDR1 is LNHDA and CDR2 SQIVND (reference sequence). V was cut by 7 bases and J by 1 base, with 10 bases left in between. The CDR3 runs to 13 residues. The CDR3 coding sequence is TGTGCCAGTAACGGACAGAGTAACTATGGCTACACCTTC. Encoded protein: CASNGQSNYGYTF. The full variable domain, with the rest looked up from reference TRBV19 and TRBJ1-2, is DGGITQSPKYLFRKEGQNVTLSCEQNLNHDAMYWYRQDPGQGLRLIYYSQIVNDFQKGDIAEGYSVSREKKESFPLTVTSAQKNPTAFYLCASNGQSNYGYTFGSGTRLTVV.

Here the CDR3 DNA reads TGTGCCAGCAGCCTTTCCAGGGGAGCCGAGCAGTACTTC. This codes for CASSLSRGAEQYF. The chain uses TRBV7-8 and TRBJ2-7; perhaps TRBD1 as D (6 bases). CDR1 is SGHVS, CDR2 FQNEAQ, per germline. CDR3 length: 13 residues. Trimming removed 5 bases at V and 6 bases at J, with 14 bases between.

The V call is TRBV11-3, the J call TRBJ2-1, with D maybe TRBD2 (5 bases). Germline V lookup: CDR1 SGHNT, CDR2 YENEEA. This CDR3 spans 14 amino acids. V lost 9 bases, J lost 0 bases, and 12 bases lay in between. As DNA, the CDR3 is TGTGCCAGTAGTAGCGCGGGCTCCTACAATGAGCAGTTCTTC. Its protein is CASSSAGSYNEQFF.

This chain joins TRBV10-3 and TRBJ1-5; perhaps TRBD1 as D (6 bases). Trimming removed 3 bases at V and 11 bases at J, with 14 bases between. In germline, CDR1 is ENHRY, CDR2 SYGVKD. CDR3 length: 13 amino acids. CDR3 region: CAISEQGSGAQHF. The CDR3 bases are TGTGCCATCAGTGAACAGGGATCTGGGGCCCAGCATTTT.

This chain joins TRBV7-9 and TRBJ2-1; TRBD1 matches at 9 bases. The germline CDR1 and CDR2 sequences are SEHNR and FQNEAQ (reference sequence). This CDR3 spans 16 amino acids. V lost 7 bases, J lost 7 bases, and 14 bases stayed unmatched. The CDR3 protein is CASTPLPGQGGNEQFF. The DNA of the CDR3 is TGTGCCAGCACCCCCCTCCCGGGACAGGGTGGGAATGAGCAGTTCTTC.

The chain employs TRBV28 and TRBJ2-4; the D gene is possibly TRBD1 (5 bases). The V gene lost 6 bases and the J gene lost 12 bases, with 12 bases spanning the gap. The germline CDR1 and CDR2 sequences are MDHEN and SYDVKM. The CDR3 length is 11 residues. CDR3 coding DNA: TGTGCCAGCAGCGTGAGAGACAGTCAGTACTTC. Residues: CASSVRDSQYF.

V gene TRBV27 combines with J gene TRBJ1-4; D possibly corresponds to TRBD1 (5 bases). Germline V lookup: CDR1 MNHEY, CDR2 SMNVEV (reference sequence). CDR3 size: 15 residues. Deletions cut 5 bases from V and 8 bases from J, with 18 bases between. The CDR3 loop reads CASSLSGGGGEKLFF. CDR3 bases: TGTGCCAGCAGTCTCAGTGGGGGGGGTGGAGAAAAACTGTTTTTT.

This chain joins TRBV27 and TRBJ1-1; 9 nucleotides line up with TRBD1. V dropped 0 bases and J dropped 2; count of bases not matched to a gene: 4. The germline gives CDR1 MNHEY, CDR2 SMNVEV (reference sequence). This CDR3 region has 16 residues. CDR3 protein: CASSLSSTGGNTEAFF. CDR3 in DNA: TGTGCCAGCAGTTTATCTTCGACAGGGGGTAACACTGAAGCTTTCTTT.

V gene TRBV5-1 combines with J gene TRBJ2-5; TRBD1 agrees at 7 bases. This CDR3 has 14 residues. CDR1 is SGHRS, CDR2 YFSETQ, per germline. V dropped 4 bases and J dropped 2; count of bases not matched to a gene: 5. The CDR3 sequence: CASSLMGQQETQYF. The CDR3, as DNA: TGCGCCAGCAGCCTGATGGGACAGCAAGAGACCCAGTACTTC.

The rearrangement joins TRBV27 to TRBJ2-2, with 8 bases aligning to TRBD2. Germline values: CDR1 MNHEY, CDR2 SMNVEV (reference sequence). The CDR3 runs 17 residues. After removal of 5 bases from V and 8 bases from J, the junction contained 16 bases not matched to a gene. CDR3 nucleotide sequence: TGTGCCAGCAGTATTAAACTCTCAACCGGGAGGGCGGGGGAGCTGTTTTTT. This gives the protein CASSIKLSTGRAGELFF.

This sequence joins TRBV4-1 and TRBJ1-2; 9 bases line up with TRBD1. Germline V gives CDR1 MGHRA, CDR2 YSYEKL. The J segment lost 8 bases and the V segment lost 2 bases, leaving 3 bases of the junction unmatched. CDR3 length: 13 amino acids. This CDR3 reads CASSQRQGDGYTF. The CDR3 bases are TGCGCCAGCAGCCAACGACAGGGGGACGGCTACACCTTC.

The chain is built from TRBV6-1 and TRBJ1-5, with D hard to call. CDR3 length equals 16 residues. CDR1 and CDR2 (germline): MNHNS, SASEGT. V dropped 2 bases and J dropped 5 bases, with 16 bases sitting between them. The CDR3: CASSEYSPGSDQPQHF. The CDR3 nucleotides are TGTGCCAGCAGTGAATACAGCCCCGGCTCTGATCAGCCCCAGCATTTT.